This entry lists 29 T cell receptor beta chains sequenced from one sample in a study of T-cell memory formation after mild COVID-19. TCRdb passed the 5' RACE reads through MiXCR, listing each CDR3 protein once. The sample comprises a few hundred thousand distinct CDR3 sequences, 28% of which are singletons, and less than 15% rests with the top ten. Sequences were obtained from PBMCs or a T cell subset sorted from them (not recorded which). These receptor sequences come from an adult woman who had mild COVID-19 (a few samples of this study predate the infection). Cell type and time point are not known.

The genes are TRBV27 and TRBJ2-7; D is uncertain. Germline lookup yields CDR1 MNHEY and CDR2 SMNVEV (reference sequence). V lost 3 bases, J lost 1 base, and 7 bases lay in between. This CDR3 comprises 13 residues. The CDR3 nucleotides are TGTGCCAGCAGTTTTGCCTCGTCCTACGAGCAGTACTTC. Protein sequence: CASSFASSYEQYF.

This sequence joins TRBV5-1 and TRBJ1-1; tentative D call: TRBD1 (5 bases). Per germline, CDR1 SGHRS and CDR2 YFSETQ. The CDR3 is 14 amino acids. The V and J ends lost 5 bases and 6 bases respectively, with 17 bases between them. In DNA, the CDR3 is TGCGCCAGCAGTTGGCGTGGGGGAGGAGCTGAAGCTTTCTTT. Protein product: CASSWRGGGAEAFF.

The chain is built from TRBV2 and TRBJ2-1; D ambiguous. The CDR3 consists of 14 residues. Germline assignment: CDR1 SNHLY and CDR2 FYNNEI. Trimming shortened V by 8 bases and J by 3 bases, and 14 bases separated the two germline ends. For the CDR3, the DNA is TGTGCCAGCGCAGAGCCAAGCGACTACAATGAGCAGTTCTTC. Amino acid sequence: CASAEPSDYNEQFF. The full variable domain, in which reference TRBV2 and TRBJ2-1 provide the parts outside the CDR3, is EPEVTQTPSHQVTQMGQEVILRCVPISNHLYFYWYRQILGQKVEFLVSFYNNEISEKSEIFDDQFSVERPDGSNFTLKIRSTKLEDSAMYFCASAEPSDYNEQFFGPGTRLTVL.

This clonotype turned up a few times. The rearrangement joins TRBV2 to TRBJ2-4; maybe TRBD2 (5 bases). The CDR3 spans 13 residues. Per the germline V gene, CDR1 is SNHLY and CDR2 is FYNNEI. The V end was cut by 7 bases, the J end by 5 bases, with 12 bases between. CDR3 loop: CASTALEENIQYF. For the CDR3, the DNA is TGTGCCAGCACCGCTTTGGAGGAAAACATTCAGTACTTC.

The rearrangement joins TRBV30 to TRBJ1-4; D is unresolved. The CDR3 is 11 amino acids. Per germline, CDR1 GTSNPN and CDR2 SVGIG (reference sequence). Trimming cost V 0 bases and J 8 bases, with 4 bases left between them. In DNA form, the CDR3 reads TGTGCCTGGAGTGTAGAGGAAAAACTGTTTTTT. It codes for CAWSVEEKLFF.

This rearrangement joins TRBV11-2 to TRBJ2-7; D is unresolved. Trimming shortened V by 6 bases and J by 3 bases, and 15 bases separated the two germline ends. Looked up from germline, CDR1 is SGHAT and CDR2 is FQNNGV. CDR3 length: 14 amino acids. CDR3 sequence: CASSPMETNYEQYF. The CDR3 DNA reads as TGTGCCAGCAGTCCAATGGAGACGAACTACGAGCAGTACTTC.

The chain couples TRBV6-2 or TRBV6-3 to TRBJ2-7; 8 bases map to TRBD1. The length of the CDR3 is 13 residues. Germline V lookup: CDR1 MNHEY, CDR2 SVGEGT. V lost 4 bases, J lost 7 bases, and 6 bases stayed unmatched. The CDR3 region has the DNA TGTGCCAGCAGTTCAACAGGGGGTAGGGAGCAGTACTTC. Its protein product is CASSSTGGREQYF.

This chain uses TRBV23-1 with TRBJ2-3, with 10 bases lining up with TRBD1. TRBV23-1 is an ORF, with its function uncertain. V shed 2 bases, J shed 4 bases, and the junction held 9 bases outside the gene matches. The CDR3 contains 17 residues. The DNA for the CDR3 is TGCGCCAGCAGTCAACCACCGGGACAGGGGATCCCAGATACGCAGTATTTT. Amino acid sequence: CASSQPPGQGIPDTQYF.

The genes are TRBV7-3 and TRBJ2-1; 14 nucleotides agree with TRBD2. This CDR3 has 13 amino acids. Germline assignment: CDR1 SGHTA and CDR2 FQGTGA. The V and J ends lost 5 bases and 13 bases, in that order; junction bases with no gene match: 4. CDR3 loop: CASSRTSGGTQFF. CDR3 in DNA: TGTGCCAGCAGCAGGACTAGCGGGGGGACCCAGTTCTTC.

The chain couples TRBV4-2 to TRBJ1-5, with a tentative D call TRBD1 (5 bases). V lost 6 bases and J lost 3, with 9 bases in between. There are 13 residues in the CDR3. Germline V lookup: CDR1 LGHNA, CDR2 YNFKEQ. The CDR3 reads CASRGENNQPQHF. In DNA, the CDR3 is TGTGCCAGCAGGGGGGAAAACAATCAGCCCCAGCATTTT.

This clonotype was seen ten or more times. V usage is TRBV15 and J usage is TRBJ2-7, with 10 bases fitting TRBD1. The V gene's germline CDR1 is LNHNV and CDR2 YYDKDF (reference sequence). The V and J ends lost 0 bases and 7 bases, in that order; junction bases with no gene match: 6. This CDR3 spans 15 amino acids. In DNA, the CDR3 is TGTGCCACCAGCAGAGACACGCGGACAGGGGGTGAGCAGTACTTC. Translation: CATSRDTRTGGEQYF.

In its sample, this clonotype was seen a few times. This chain uses TRBV28 with TRBJ2-1, with 9 bases identical to TRBD2. The germline gives CDR1 MDHEN, CDR2 SYDVKM. This CDR3 spans 15 amino acids. J was trimmed by 0 bases and V by 8 bases; bases with no gene match: 5. The DNA for the CDR3 is TGTGCCAGCGGGGGGGGACTAGCCTCCTACAATGAGCAGTTCTTC. Its translation is CASGGGLASYNEQFF.

The chain uses TRBV29-1 and TRBJ2-7; TRBD1 aligns across 7 bases. Losses at the gene ends were 3 bases for V and 2 bases for J; bases not matched to a gene: 7. Germline loops: CDR1 SQVTM, CDR2 ANQGSEA. The CDR3 covers 14 residues. Here the CDR3 reads CSVENPDRPYEQYF. CDR3 bases: TGCAGCGTTGAGAACCCGGACAGGCCCTACGAGCAGTACTTC.

The chain has TRBV14 and TRBJ2-3; 7 bases are a match to TRBD1. In germline, CDR1 is SGHDN, CDR2 FVKESK. V was clipped by 4 bases and J by 7 bases; unmatched bases: 11. CDR3 length: 15 residues. CDR3 in DNA: TGTGCCAGCAGCCGAGATTACGCACAGGGGCATACGCAGTATTTT. Residues: CASSRDYAQGHTQYF.

The rearrangement joins TRBV24-1 to TRBJ2-3; unclear D gene. Germline V CDR1 and CDR2: KGHDR, SFDVKD. The length of the CDR3 is 15 residues. Trimming stripped 3 bases from V and 6 bases from J, with 15 bases between. CDR3 DNA: TGTGCCACCAGTGATACCGACTGGTTGGAGGATACGCAGTATTTT. This encodes CATSDTDWLEDTQYF.

The chain couples TRBV4-1 to TRBJ1-1, with no clear D. V lost 4 bases to trimming and J lost 0 bases, with 9 bases between them. CDR1 and CDR2 from the germline V gene are MGHRA and YSYEKL. The CDR3 is 14 amino acids. The CDR3 DNA reads TGCGCCAGCAGCCCCACTCCCTTGAACACTGAAGCTTTCTTT. Protein: CASSPTPLNTEAFF.

CDR3 in amino acids: CATSVSGTGEAQYF. The CDR3 nucleotides are TGTGCCACCAGTGTGTCCGGGACTGGGGAGGCTCAGTACTTC. The rearrangement joins TRBV24-1 to TRBJ2-5, with D possibly matching TRBD2 (6 bases). Trimming shortened V by 5 bases and J by 11 bases, and 20 bases separated the two germline ends. This CDR3 contains 14 residues. The germline V gene encodes CDR1 KGHDR and CDR2 SFDVKD.

This clonotype occurred a few times. This chain joins TRBV4-1 and TRBJ2-2; 8 bases fit TRBD2. Losses at the gene ends were 3 bases for V and 3 bases for J; bases not matched to a gene: 9. The V gene's germline CDR1 is MGHRA and CDR2 YSYEKL. The CDR3 has 17 amino acids. The CDR3: CASSHPGTRWDTGELFF. The CDR3 coding sequence is TGCGCCAGCAGCCATCCGGGGACTAGATGGGACACCGGGGAGCTGTTTTTT.

The chain carries TRBV6-2 or TRBV6-3 and TRBJ2-1; D gene ambiguous. This CDR3 comprises 14 residues. Trimming removed 7 bases from V and 0 bases from J, with 10 bases in between. The germline CDR1 and CDR2 sequences are MNHEY and SVGEGT. The CDR3 protein is CASNDASSYNEQFF. The CDR3 DNA follows: TGTGCCAGCAACGACGCAAGCTCCTACAATGAGCAGTTCTTC.

This chain connects TRBV2 to TRBJ2-1, with 12 positions matching TRBD2. With V trimmed by 6 bases and J by 7 bases, 10 bases remained unmatched. Looked up from germline, CDR1 is SNHLY and CDR2 is FYNNEI. This CDR3 is built from 16 residues. Here the CDR3 reads CASRQLSSGRGNEQFF. The CDR3 region has the DNA TGTGCCAGCAGACAACTCTCTAGCGGGAGGGGGAATGAGCAGTTCTTC.

This clonotype was counted between two and nine times. V usage is TRBV20-1 and J usage is TRBJ2-3, with 10 bases matching TRBD1. Germline-derived CDR1 and CDR2 are DFQATT and SNEGSKA (reference sequence). Losses at the gene ends were 2 bases for V and 9 bases for J; bases not matched to a gene: 2. There are 12 residues in the CDR3. CDR3: CSARPGQGTQYF. The CDR3 bases are TGCAGTGCTAGACCGGGACAGGGGACGCAGTATTTT.

The genes are TRBV4-1 and TRBJ1-1; 11 nucleotides match TRBD1. CDR3 length equals 15 residues. The V gene end was trimmed by 0 bases and the J gene end by 4 bases; junction bases not matched to a gene: 1. Per the germline V gene, CDR1 is MGHRA and CDR2 is YSYEKL. The DNA of the CDR3 is TGCGCCAGCAGCCAAGATGGGACAGGGGGCACTGAAGCTTTCTTT. Translating gives CASSQDGTGGTEAFF.

This clonotype was counted only a few times. The V and J genes are TRBV6-5 and TRBJ2-1; 9 positions match TRBD2. From germline, CDR1 is MNHEY and CDR2 SVGAGI. After removal of 5 bases from V and 3 bases from J, the junction contained 5 bases not matched to a gene. The CDR3 extends over 15 amino acids. This CDR3 is CASSPWREGYNEQFF. The CDR3 coding sequence is TGTGCCAGCAGTCCCTGGCGGGAGGGCTACAATGAGCAGTTCTTC.

This clonotype has only a few counts. This chain links TRBV5-1 with TRBJ2-7; D might be TRBD1 or TRBD2, each matching 5 bases. There are 14 residues in the CDR3. Germline V CDR1 and CDR2: SGHRS, YFSETQ. V was trimmed by 0 bases and J by 5 bases, leaving 12 bases between them. The CDR3 protein is CASSLAAGSHEQYF. The CDR3, as DNA: TGCGCCAGCAGCTTGGCCGCAGGGAGCCACGAGCAGTACTTC.

This clonotype has a handful of counts. This sequence joins TRBV20-1 and TRBJ2-2; D gene uncertain. The CDR3 runs 13 residues. Germline V gives CDR1 DFQATT, CDR2 SNEGSKA (reference sequence). The V and J ends lost 6 bases and 1 base respectively, with 9 bases between them. The CDR3 DNA follows: TGCAGTGCCTCGGATCGGAACACCGGGGAGCTGTTTTTT. Translated: CSASDRNTGELFF.

This clonotype was counted between two and nine times. The chain has TRBV20-1 and TRBJ2-1, with D perhaps TRBD2 (6 bases). V was clipped by 1 base and J by 1 base, with 14 bases between them. This CDR3 comprises 16 residues. Germline V gene lookup returns CDR1 DFQATT and CDR2 SNEGSKA (reference sequence). The CDR3 reads CSARAVGGSSYNEQFF. CDR3 DNA sequence: TGCAGTGCTAGAGCCGTCGGGGGAAGTTCCTACAATGAGCAGTTCTTC.

This clonotype was observed a few times. This rearrangement joins TRBV20-1 to TRBJ2-5, with 8 bases matching TRBD1. The CDR3 has 13 residues. The germline CDR1 and CDR2 sequences are DFQATT and SNEGSKA (reference sequence). V lost 6 bases, J lost 1 base, and 4 bases stayed unmatched. The CDR3, as DNA: TGCAGTGCCGAACAGGGGGTCCAAGAGACCCAGTACTTC. Amino acids: CSAEQGVQETQYF.

Only a few counts were recorded for this clonotype. The genes are TRBV7-2 and TRBJ1-4; 9 positions match TRBD1. The V segment lost 6 bases and the J segment 4 bases; nucleotides outside the gene matches: 3. This CDR3 is built from 14 residues. The germline gives CDR1 SGHTA, CDR2 FQGNSA. The CDR3 DNA follows: TGTGCCAGCAGACCGACAGGGGGTAATGAAAAACTGTTTTTT. As protein: CASRPTGGNEKLFF.

For this clonotype: Germline and junction disagree at one end, which may indicate a read error. The V call is TRBV4-2, the J call TRBJ2-5, with D maybe TRBD1 (5 bases). The CDR3 totals 14 residues. Germline V gives CDR1 LGHNA, CDR2 YNFKEQ. DNA of the CDR3: TGTGCCAGCAGCCAAGGGGGCGACCAAGAGACCCATTACTTC. Protein product: CASSQGGDQETHYF.